The 9 T cell receptor beta chains listed next were all sequenced from one sample in a study of T cell repertoires in cytomegalovirus infection. The antigens these receptors bind are not known. Each CDR3 protein is one row after TCRdb ran MiXCR on the reads. Of more than 250,000 distinct CDR3 sequences detected, 25% appear once; the ten largest clones hold about 14%. Sequencing used cultured PBMCs, obtained from culture after CMV antigen stimulation. The receptors were sampled from a human donor in good health (CMV status not recorded). Some clones in this sample may be carry-over from other donors' samples.

This clonotype was picked up many times. V usage is TRBV5-5 and J usage is TRBJ2-3; 7 nucleotides match TRBD2. V lost 4 bases to trimming and J lost 0 bases; unmatched junction nucleotides: 8. Germline lookup yields CDR1 SGHKS and CDR2 YYEKEE (reference sequence). This CDR3 has 16 amino acids. The CDR3 nucleotides are TGTGCCAGCAGCCCGAGGACCGGGAGGAGCACAGATACGCAGTATTTT. Translated, it gives CASSPRTGRSTDTQYF.

This clonotype was seen a handful of times. CDR3 in amino acids: CATLEFGSGSWTGELFF. The CDR3 bases are TGTGCCACCCTGGAGTTCGGTAGCGGGAGTTGGACCGGGGAGCTGTTTTTT. The V and J genes are TRBV6-5 and TRBJ2-2; 9 bases are a match to TRBD2. V lost 10 bases, J lost 5 bases, and 17 bases stayed unmatched. Germline-derived CDR1 and CDR2 are MNHEY and SVGAGI. CDR3 size: 17 residues.

This clonotype was seen ten or more times. DNA for the CDR3: TGTGCCAGCAGCTTGTTAGGTGGGACAGCGGCCAAAAACATTCAGTACTTC. Translation: CASSLLGGTAAKNIQYF. V is TRBV7-2 and J is TRBJ2-4, with TRBD1 matching over 7 bases. The CDR3 loop spans 17 amino acids. CDR1 SGHTA and CDR2 FQGNSA come from the germline V gene. The trim removed 3 bases at V and 1 base at J, leaving 9 bases unmatched.

This clonotype showed up many times. V and J are TRBV4-3 and TRBJ2-4; 13 nucleotides match TRBD2. Germline CDR1 LGHNA, CDR2 YSLEER. CDR3 size: 18 residues. J gave up 2 bases and V 0 bases, and 4 bases lay outside the gene matches. CDR3 amino acids: CASSQELAGGPSKNIQYF. In DNA form, the CDR3 reads TGCGCCAGCAGCCAAGAACTAGCGGGAGGGCCGTCCAAAAACATTCAGTACTTC.

This clonotype has just a few counts. This chain joins TRBV4-1 and TRBJ1-1; unclear D gene. The CDR3 length is 14 residues. V was trimmed by 4 bases and J by 4 bases, leaving 13 bases between them. The germline gives CDR1 MGHRA, CDR2 YSYEKL. CDR3 residues: CASSRPGGVTEAFF. The CDR3 nucleotides read TGCGCCAGCAGCCGCCCCGGCGGGGTCACTGAAGCTTTCTTT.

This clonotype was seen a handful of times. The rearrangement links TRBV6-1 to TRBJ2-7; 8 bases fit TRBD2. The germline CDR1 and CDR2 sequences are MNHNS and SASEGT. This CDR3 has 14 residues. The junction had 9 bases not matched to a gene; V was cut back by 7 bases and J by 4 bases. CDR3 protein: CASTKSGSGYEQYF. DNA for the CDR3: TGTGCCAGCACCAAGAGCGGGAGTGGTTACGAGCAGTACTTC.

This clonotype turned up a few times. The genes are TRBV12-3 or TRBV12-4 and TRBJ2-7; tentatively, D is TRBD2 (6 bases). V was clipped by 5 bases and J by 8 bases, with 13 bases between them. The CDR3 extends over 12 amino acids. This chain's CDR3 is CASSRGGSQQYV. The CDR3 DNA reads as TGTGCCAGCAGTCGAGGAGGGAGTCAGCAGTACGTC.

The chain combines TRBV19 with TRBJ2-2, with 10 bases fitting TRBD2. CDR1 and CDR2 (germline): LNHDA, SQIVND (reference sequence). The CDR3 is 15 residues long. The V segment lost 5 bases and the J segment 2 bases; nucleotides outside the gene matches: 2. The CDR3 nucleotides read TGTGCCAGTAGTGCTAGCGGGGGAAACACCGGGGAGCTGTTTTTT. Translated: CASSASGGNTGELFF. The full variable domain, rest sourced from reference TRBV19 and TRBJ2-2, is DGGITQSPKYLFRKEGQNVTLSCEQNLNHDAMYWYRQDPGQGLRLIYYSQIVNDFQKGDIAEGYSVSREKKESFPLTVTSAQKNPTAFYLCASSASGGNTGELFFGEGSRLTVL.

In this sample, this clonotype turned up once. The chain employs TRBV7-3 and TRBJ2-3, with 8 bases aligning to TRBD1. This CDR3 contains 17 residues. The germline V gene encodes CDR1 SGHTA and CDR2 FQGTGA. The junction had 15 bases not matched to a gene; V was cut back by 8 bases and J by 2 bases. For the CDR3, the DNA is TGTGCCAGCTCCTCGAGGGACAGGCCCAGTGACACAGATACGCAGTATTTT. Translation gives CASSSRDRPSDTDTQYF.